This T cell receptor beta chain comes out of a study of blood T cell repertoires in COVID-19. At the level of the study: Italy, Spain and the United States were the sources of the convalescent and acute COVID-19 samples. From T cells, B-cell-depleted T cells, or PBMCs came the material, which was cDNA or gDNA.

Original methodology: It was from reference gene primer amplification that nucleated cell counts were estimated. Some clones are missing from TCRdb's copy, which holds only in-frame ones; the method was immunoSEQ multiplex PCR. The V and J calls and clone size are taken from that table; D and trimming were inferred from the DNA. The sample has roughly 75,000 clones, roughly 70% seen once; the top ten hold approximately 2.4%. With 4 bases clipped from V and 4 bases from J, the junction kept 7 bases outside the gene matches. Germline assignment: CDR1 MDHEN and CDR2 SYDVKM. The CDR3 covers 17 residues. V is TRBV28 and J is TRBJ2-1; 13 nucleotides align to TRBD2. This clonotype was sampled from a human donor with acute or convalescent COVID-19. The donor label of this sample is uncertain. The sample taken for sequencing was peripheral blood. The DNA for the CDR3 is TGTGCCAGCAGTTCCCCTGGGACTAGCGGGAAGTACAATGAGCAGTTCTTC. It codes for CASSSPGTSGKYNEQFF.